The 15 T cell receptor beta chains in this list originate from one sample, sequenced in a study of regulatory T cells in long-lasting Graves disease. Assembly of TCR beta libraries relied on iRepertoire HTBI primers together with Arm-PCR of CDR3 regions. Each CDR3 protein is one row after TCRdb ran MiXCR on the multiplex PCR reads. The table has around 250,000 distinct CDR3 sequences, 20% to 25% seen once. Time point meaning: newly diagnosed GD, antithyroid drugs for less than 3 months. PBMC RNA served as the TCR library source. The input for sequencing was peripheral blood mononuclear cells (PBMCs), taken at new diagnosis, from a patient treated with antithyroid drugs. These receptors all stem from a female donor with Graves disease.

This clonotype occurred a few times. The V gene is TRBV4-3, the J gene TRBJ2-7; 9 bases align to TRBD1. This CDR3 comprises 15 residues. Germline V gene lookup returns CDR1 LGHNA and CDR2 YSLEER. V shed 3 bases, J shed 6 bases, and the junction held 9 bases outside the gene matches. The CDR3 spells CASSQTGTGFPEQYF. Here the CDR3 DNA reads TGCGCCAGCAGCCAGACCGGGACAGGGTTTCCCGAGCAGTACTTC.

At least ten counts were recorded for this clonotype. This chain uses TRBV5-1 with TRBJ2-5; TRBD1 is a possible D gene (5 bases). This CDR3 is 15 amino acids long. Trimming cost V 3 bases and J 5 bases, with 17 bases left between them. Germline CDR1 SGHRS, CDR2 YFSETQ. CDR3 sequence reads: CASSSGHGRSETQYF. Written as DNA, the CDR3 is TGCGCCAGCAGCTCCGGACACGGACGTTCGGAGACCCAGTACTTC.

This clonotype was observed many times. The CDR3 DNA reads as TGTGCCAGCAGCCCGACTAGCGGGAGGGCCGAAACCGGGGAGCTGTTTTTT. The encoded protein is CASSPTSGRAETGELFF. The chain combines TRBV6-1 with TRBJ2-2; the match to TRBD2 covers 14 bases. Germline CDR1 and CDR2: MNHNS and SASEGT. The CDR3 is 17 residues long. Trimming cost V 6 bases and J 5 bases; bases outside gene matches: 8.

This clonotype was detected a few times. A read error is possible here, since a much larger clone lies one base away. The missing conserved phenylalanine or tryptophan at the end of this CDR3 makes a read error likely. The V gene is TRBV3-1, the J gene TRBJ1-1; possibly TRBD1 for D (6 bases). The CDR3 totals 16 residues. Looked up from germline, CDR1 is LGHDT and CDR2 is YNNKEL (reference sequence). V was shortened by 0 bases and J by 1 base, with 12 bases between the two germline ends. CDR3 region: CASSQDLRTANTEAFL. The DNA for the CDR3 is TGTGCCAGCAGCCAAGACCTTCGGACAGCGAACACTGAAGCTTTCCTT.

This rearrangement joins TRBV7-2 to TRBJ2-2; 12 bases align to TRBD2. Germline CDR1 SGHTA, CDR2 FQGNSA. Unmatched junction bases numbered 7, after V lost 3 bases and J lost 5 bases. CDR3 length equals 17 residues. Written as DNA, the CDR3 is TGTGCCAGCAGCTTGGCGACTAGCGGGAGCCGGACCGGGGAGCTGTTTTTT. As protein: CASSLATSGSRTGELFF. The variable domain in full, with the rest retrieved from reference TRBV7-2 and TRBJ2-2, is GAGVSQSPSNKVTEKGKDVELRCDPISGHTALYWYRQSLGQGLEFLIYFQGNSAPDKSGLPSDRFSAERTGGSVSTLTIQRTQQEDSAVYLCASSLATSGSRTGELFFGEGSRLTVL.

CDR3 sequence: CASRETGADGYTF. The CDR3 DNA reads TGTGCCAGCAGAGAAACGGGGGCTGATGGCTACACCTTC. The chain couples TRBV25-1 to TRBJ1-2, with D possibly matching TRBD1 (6 bases). Germline CDR1 MGHDK, CDR2 SYGVNS. The CDR3 spans 13 residues. The V end was cut by 6 bases, the J end by 6 bases, with 14 bases between.

The chain has TRBV20-1 and TRBJ1-2; D call uncertain. The CDR3 is 15 residues long. Germline V gene lookup returns CDR1 DFQATT and CDR2 SNEGSKA (reference sequence). V lost 0 bases and J lost 2, with 13 bases in between. CDR3 loop: CSAREPDKQNYGYTF. CDR3 DNA: TGCAGTGCTAGAGAGCCAGATAAACAGAACTATGGCTACACCTTC.

The sample holds many counts of this clonotype. The chain links TRBV7-9 to TRBJ2-1; 12 bases fit TRBD2. The germline V gene has CDR1 SEHNR and CDR2 FQNEAQ (reference sequence). J gave up 11 bases and V 0 bases, and 2 bases lay outside the gene matches. The CDR3 is 14 residues long. DNA for the CDR3: TGTGCCAGCAGCTTAGCGCTAGCGGGGGGGCAGCAGTTCTTC. As protein: CASSLALAGGQQFF.

The chain carries TRBV2 and TRBJ2-7, with D possibly matching TRBD1 (5 bases). The germline V gene has CDR1 SNHLY and CDR2 FYNNEI. There are 11 residues in the CDR3. The V end lost 1 base, the J end lost 12 bases, and 10 bases lay between the germline ends. CDR3 sequence reads: CASSEGGKGYF. CDR3 in DNA: TGTGCCAGCAGTGAAGGGGGCAAGGGGTACTTC.

This clonotype was seen many times. The V and J genes are TRBV27 and TRBJ2-7; D call uncertain. The CDR3 is made up of 13 amino acids. V was shortened by 6 bases and J by 11 bases, with 20 bases between the two germline ends. Germline assignment: CDR1 MNHEY and CDR2 SMNVEV (reference sequence). In DNA form, the CDR3 reads TGTGCCAGCAGGACGTGGCACTCCTTAATTGAGTACTTC. It is translated as CASRTWHSLIEYF.

This clonotype occurred once. V usage is TRBV6-1 and J usage is TRBJ1-6; D is uncertain. This CDR3 contains 13 residues. CDR1 MNHNS and CDR2 SASEGT come from the germline V gene. Trimming stripped 6 bases from V and 8 bases from J, with 11 bases between. DNA for the CDR3: TGTGCCAGCAGCCACCGGGTTTATTCACCCCTCCACTTT. It yields the protein CASSHRVYSPLHF.

On this clonotype: This likely stems from a read error, as it lies one base from a far larger clone. This chain uses TRBV11-2 with TRBJ2-5, with 8 bases lining up with TRBD1. The J call may be in error: the DNA end matches TRBJ2-1 better. CDR1 and CDR2 (germline): SGHAT, FQNNGV. This CDR3 has 16 amino acids. CDR3 amino acids: CASSLPRQGTSDGQFF. The CDR3 region has the DNA TGTGCCAGCAGCTTGCCTCGACAGGGGACAAGCGATGGGCAGTTCTTC.

V is TRBV6-1 and J is TRBJ2-4; 8 bases match TRBD1. In germline, CDR1 is MNHNS, CDR2 SASEGT. There are 19 residues in the CDR3. With 2 bases clipped from V and 1 base from J, the junction kept 13 bases outside the gene matches. CDR3 DNA: TGTGCCAGCAGTGAACTCCGGGACAGGAGGCGTGCGGCCAAAAACATTCAGTACTTC. Encoded protein: CASSELRDRRRAAKNIQYF.

This clonotype has ten or more counts. The V call is TRBV7-2, the J call TRBJ2-7; D is unclear. V was shortened by 5 bases and J by 0 bases, with 11 bases between the two germline ends. This CDR3 region has 14 residues. Germline V gene data show CDR1 as SGHTA and CDR2 as FQGNSA. The CDR3 here is CASSQISVSYEQYF. CDR3 coding DNA: TGTGCCAGCAGCCAAATATCGGTCTCCTACGAGCAGTACTTC.

There are many counts of this clonotype. The chain links TRBV4-3 to TRBJ2-5; D not certain. Looked up from germline, CDR1 is LGHNA and CDR2 is YSLEER. Trimming cost V 0 bases and J 4 bases, with 9 bases left between them. The CDR3 extends over 14 amino acids. The CDR3 protein is CASSQDTDAETQYF. The CDR3 DNA follows: TGCGCCAGCAGCCAAGACACAGACGCAGAGACCCAGTACTTC.